This T cell receptor (beta chain) came from a study of OX40 agonist ivuxolimab in advanced cancers. The overall study: Prior therapy, whether anti-PD-1, anti-PD-L1 or anti-CTLA-4, was allowed, and 40% had some. Study conclusions and caveats: Among some nonresponders, normalized T-cell clonal expansion was also low. At 0.1 to 3.0 mg/kg and by week 6, clonal expansion occurred in CD4+ and CD8+ blood T cells.

The repertoire was sequenced with immunoSEQ multiplex PCR; TCRdb's copy has only in-frame clones and lacks some. The data contain 95,000 to 150,000 clones, around 87% of them singletons. V lost 9 bases and J lost 6, with 27 bases in between. This CDR3 spans 16 amino acids. Per germline, CDR1 LNHDA and CDR2 SQIVND (reference sequence). Blood specimens came from baseline, cycle 4 day 1, and cycle 7 day 1. Comments on this clone: Its specificity is unknown.

This chain connects TRBV19 to TRBJ2-7; weak D call: TRBD1 (5 bases). This receptor was obtained from an adult with an advanced solid tumor such as melanoma, head and neck, liver or kidney cancer. Here the sequenced sample was CD4+ or CD8+ T cells sorted from blood, taken in a trial of the OX40 agonist ivuxolimab. The CDR3 bases are TGTGCCAGCCACTCCCTAGGGGCAGGCAATATAGCCGAGCAGTACTTC. Its protein product is CASHSLGAGNIAEQYF.